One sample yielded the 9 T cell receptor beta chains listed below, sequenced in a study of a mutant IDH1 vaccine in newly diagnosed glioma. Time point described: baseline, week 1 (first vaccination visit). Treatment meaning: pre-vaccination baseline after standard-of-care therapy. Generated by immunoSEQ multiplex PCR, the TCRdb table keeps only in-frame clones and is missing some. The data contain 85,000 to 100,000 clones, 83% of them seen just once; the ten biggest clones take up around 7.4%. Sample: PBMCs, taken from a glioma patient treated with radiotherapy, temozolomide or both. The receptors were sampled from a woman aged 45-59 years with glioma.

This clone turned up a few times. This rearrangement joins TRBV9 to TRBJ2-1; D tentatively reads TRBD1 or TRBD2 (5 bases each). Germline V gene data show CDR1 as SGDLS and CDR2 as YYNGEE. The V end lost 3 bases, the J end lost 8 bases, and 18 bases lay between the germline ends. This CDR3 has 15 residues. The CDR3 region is CASSAEGASGYEQFF. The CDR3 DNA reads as TGTGCCAGCAGCGCCGAAGGGGCGAGCGGCTATGAGCAGTTCTTC.

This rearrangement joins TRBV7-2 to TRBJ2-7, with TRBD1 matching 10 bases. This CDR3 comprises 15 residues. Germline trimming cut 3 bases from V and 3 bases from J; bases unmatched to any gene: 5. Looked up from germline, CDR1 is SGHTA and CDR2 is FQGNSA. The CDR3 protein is CASSLGQGPVYEQYF. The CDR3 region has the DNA TGTGCCAGCAGCTTGGGACAGGGGCCGGTCTACGAGCAGTACTTC.

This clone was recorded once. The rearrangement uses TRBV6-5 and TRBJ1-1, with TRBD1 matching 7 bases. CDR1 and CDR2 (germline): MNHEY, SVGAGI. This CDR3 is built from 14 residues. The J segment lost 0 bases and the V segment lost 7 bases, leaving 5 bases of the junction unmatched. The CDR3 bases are TGTGCCAGCAAACGACAGGGCATGAACACTGAAGCTTTCTTT. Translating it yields CASKRQGMNTEAFF.

The CDR3 coding sequence is TGTGCCAGCAGCAGAGACAGGAACTCTGGAAACACCATATATTTT. Translated: CASSRDRNSGNTIYF. The chain uses TRBV6-1 and TRBJ1-3; possibly TRBD1 for D (6 bases). V lost 6 bases, J lost 0 bases, and 12 bases lay in between. The CDR3 length is 15 residues. Germline V CDR1 and CDR2: MNHNS, SASEGT.

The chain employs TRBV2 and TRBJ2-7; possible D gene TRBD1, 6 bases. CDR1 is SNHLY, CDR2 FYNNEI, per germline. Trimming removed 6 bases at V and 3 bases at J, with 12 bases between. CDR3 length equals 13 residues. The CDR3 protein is CASSQRQVYEQYF. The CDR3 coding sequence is TGTGCCAGCAGCCAGAGACAGGTCTACGAGCAGTACTTC.

CDR3 region: CASSFPTPNTEAFF. CDR3 sequence (DNA): TGTGCCAGCAGCTTCCCTACCCCGAACACTGAAGCTTTCTTT. The V and J genes are TRBV14 and TRBJ1-1; D not certain. Between the trimmed V and J ends, which lost 5 bases and 1 base, there was a span of 11 bases. Germline assignment: CDR1 SGHDN and CDR2 FVKESK. The CDR3 loop spans 14 amino acids.

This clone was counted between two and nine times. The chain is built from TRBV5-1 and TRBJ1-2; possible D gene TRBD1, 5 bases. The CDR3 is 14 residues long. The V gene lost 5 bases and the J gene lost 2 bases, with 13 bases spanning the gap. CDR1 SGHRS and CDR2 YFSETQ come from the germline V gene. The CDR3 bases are TGCGCCAGCAGGGGCGGGACGGAGAACTATGGCTACACCTTC. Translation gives CASRGGTENYGYTF.

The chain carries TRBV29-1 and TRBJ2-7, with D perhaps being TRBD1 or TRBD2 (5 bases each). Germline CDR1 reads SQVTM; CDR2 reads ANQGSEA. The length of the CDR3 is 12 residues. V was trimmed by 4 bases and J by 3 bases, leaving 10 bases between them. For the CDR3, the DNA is TGCAGCGTTGTGGGACCCCTCTACGAGCAGTACTTC. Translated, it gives CSVVGPLYEQYF.

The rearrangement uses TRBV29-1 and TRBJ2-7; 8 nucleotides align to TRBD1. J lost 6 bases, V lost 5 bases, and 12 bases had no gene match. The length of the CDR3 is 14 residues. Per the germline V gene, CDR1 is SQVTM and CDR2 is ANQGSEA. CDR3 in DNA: TGCAGCGTTCGTACAGGGGGGTCCCTCCCCGAGCAGTACTTC. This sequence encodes CSVRTGGSLPEQYF.